Sequencing of this T cell receptor beta chain was carried out in a study of cytomegalovirus exposure and HLA in healthy donors (dated by TCRdb to 2017 to 2019). For the study in its entirety: In an earlier analysis of 550 to 750 of the donors, 276 Gb of sequence data and 90 million to 120 million unique TCR beta sequences from 150 million to 200 million T cells were reported. About 280 gigabases of sequencing data and 70 million to 100 million unique TCR sequences were included in an early release covering 550 to 800 HLA-typed donors. Of the 398 genotyped donors, approximately 82% fell in the genetic ancestry cluster associated with self-reported Caucasian donors. The study aimed to test whether signatures of past pathogen exposure could be identified by cataloging public T cell receptors. Using immunosequencing, the study profiled T cell repertoires from 500 to 800 subjects and related those repertoires to cytomegalovirus serostatus. In addition to the first cohort of several hundred subjects, a separate validation cohort of 100 to 150 different subjects was used. To predict cytomegalovirus infection status, the study combined high-throughput TCR immunosequencing, statistical association of individual TCRs with disease status, and machine learning. A later analysis re-analyzed previously published TCR beta repertoires from 666 donors and added high-resolution HLA genotyping to study TCR occurrence patterns. Rather than using new phenotypic data, the later analysis identified candidate immune exposures from TCR beta sequences and from how often those sequences occurred across donors. In an earlier analysis of about 590 of the donors, high-throughput TCR beta sequencing was used to judge whether each TCR beta V gene segment behaved as functional or pseudogenic. Alongside the repertoire data, information on donor age, sex, ethnicity and CMV serostatus was compiled. A later genetic analysis took genome-wide SNP genotypes for about three fifths of the roughly 670 donors and used that subset as a discovery cohort. Every discovery cohort repertoire had been produced on one sequencing platform. Class I and class II HLA loci were covered by the typing at four-digit resolution. The number of typed donors differed by locus: roughly 620-640 for A, B, C, DRB1 and DQB1; 500 to 550 for DQA1; over 600 for DPA1; and 400 to 480 for DPB1. Roughly 5 DR-DQ haplotypes were treated as single units for association and clustering because of strong linkage in the cohort. Across some 400 genotyped donors of the cohort, an average of approximately 200,000 unique TCR beta nucleotide sequences per donor were sequenced, and approximately 17% of those sequences were non-productive. The research as a whole found: Compared with the roughly 720-donor mean, donors in an Asian-associated ancestry cluster had fewer N-insertions in productive TCRs, according to a later genetic analysis. In both the original and validation cohorts, the classifier was reported to diagnose cytomegalovirus status with high specificity and sensitivity. An earlier analysis of around 500 of the donors showed that most TCR beta V segments appeared in productive rearrangements either about 87% or about 30% of the time, which broadly matched IMGT annotations. Correlated functional status among segregating V segments might be attributable to linkage disequilibrium, but an unknown experimental factor could not be ruled out. In vitro tests confirmed that a few of the cytomegalovirus-associated TCR beta chains recognize cytomegalovirus antigens. The study gave a list of 150 to 200 TCR beta chains associated with cytomegalovirus. For the cohort, immune exposure information was limited to CMV serostatus. Sequencing depth was assumed to be roughly uniform across donors in the presence/absence analyses, though that assumption may not hold. HLA typing was unavailable for some donors at each locus, so association tests used only the typed subset. Some IMGT-functional V segments, including TRBV6-2 and TRBV6-3, could not be distinguished by the 87-base-pair reads and were therefore excluded. A further reported finding was that TCR beta sequences accurately predicted the HLA-A and HLA-B alleles for most subjects in the first cohort. It was suggested by the authors that the approach could potentially be generalized to other disease states and immunological phenotypes. A later analysis found that HLA-associated TCR beta chains were more clonally expanded and had lower generation probabilities than equally common non-associated chains. Because counts were too low, seventeen rarely observed V segments, including chromosome 9 orphons, were excluded from the earlier analysis of some 540 of the donors. The cohort was sequenced for TCR beta chains only, and without alpha or paired-chain data the features that could be detected were limited. A group of highly shared sequence variants was considered likely to be a technical artifact of the sequencing pipeline. Across donors, most TCR sequences were observed very rarely, whereas some public TCRs were present in many individuals. A later analysis reported that several top co-occurrence clusters appeared linked to parvovirus B19, influenza, CMV and Epstein-Barr virus. Strong co-occurrence of HLA alleles, especially DR and DQ, made assigning TCR associations to individual alleles difficult. In a later analysis, the rate of TCR association differed among HLA loci, with DRB1 alleles having the most associated TCRs and HLA-C alleles having the fewest. A later analysis associated about 16,000 TCR beta sequences with specific HLA alleles at a false discovery rate of 0.05. In a later genetic analysis, a missense DCLRE1C variant was associated with V-gene and J-gene trimming of TCR beta chains, and the association was replicated in an independent cohort. In a later analysis, most CMV-associated TCR beta chains were found to appear HLA-restricted, with HLA associations seemingly driven largely by CMV exposure.

In total, approximately 690 healthy bone marrow donors made up the cohort. Cohort members were all nominally healthy when sampled, although unrecorded immune exposures were likely present. Of the approximately 700 cohort members, 250 to 300 had a positive CMV serostatus and about 350 had a negative one, while no CMV serostatus was recorded for the donor. Each donor provided a peripheral blood sample, and peripheral blood mononuclear cells were used for TCR beta sequencing. Genomic DNA extraction from the blood cell samples was performed with the Qiagen DNeasy Blood Extraction Kit. The receptor library was made with the immunoSEQ multiplex PCR assay. For the multiplex PCR, a mixture combining 60 forward primers for TCR Vbeta segments and 13 reverse primers for TCR Jbeta segments was used. Amplification of the CDR3 region of rearranged TCR beta genes was performed with a multiplex PCR assay on genomic DNA. Amplified TCR beta libraries were sequenced as 87-base-pair reads on the Illumina HiSeq System. In the original analysis: A later analysis tallied roughly 76 million unique TCR beta chains across the 666 repertoires, and approximately 11 million of those chains were shared by two or more donors. Raw reads were error-corrected and collapsed into unique sequences with a nearest-neighbor algorithm that merged closely related sequences to remove PCR and sequencing errors. V, D and J gene segments were assigned by aligning CDR3 sequences to IMGT reference sequences. For a sequence to be retained, at least a six-nucleotide match to both a V gene segment and a J gene segment was required. Rearrangements were classified as productive when the CDR3 lacked stop codons and remained in frame with V and J, and all other rearrangements were classified as non-productive. CDR3 was defined by IMGT convention, running from the second conserved V-encoded cysteine to the conserved J-encoded phenylalanine. The earlier analysis of 550 to 650 of the donors excluded any sequence lacking an unambiguous match to a single V gene segment. An earlier analysis of about 600 of the donors called V segments functional above 56.7% productive rearrangements and segregating when the between-donor standard deviation exceeded 5%. A statistical classification framework was built for diagnosing cytomegalovirus status from the catalog of TCR beta chain sequences. In a later analysis, TCR nucleotide sequences were compared against IMGT/GENE-DB human TR gene sequences so that V and J genes could be assigned. Using the TCRdist pipeline, a later analysis assigned CDR3 sequences along with most-parsimonious VDJ recombination scenarios. A later analysis defined each TCR beta chain by its CDR3 amino acid sequence plus V-gene family, and excluded reads lacking a unique V-gene family. In a later analysis, fewer than 650 highly shared, low-generation-probability nucleotide sequences were removed to address suspected cross-contamination and a sequencing artifact. A later analysis calculated a clonal expansion index for each public chain from normalized within-repertoire ranks of inferred template counts. In a later analysis, generation probabilities were computed with a VDJ recombination model fitted to out-of-frame rearrangements, and the resulting probabilities were checked against IGoR. In a later analysis, hypergeometric tests were used to score TCR-TCR, TCR-HLA and TCR-CMV co-occurrence, with a repertoire-size bias correction applied to TCR pairs. False discovery rates were estimated in a later analysis by permuting HLA or CMV assignments 20 times. In a later analysis, co-occurring TCRs were grouped using DBSCAN, with TCRdist sequence similarity added in when clustering inside HLA-allele-positive subsets. Repertoires with fewer than 30,000 or more than 120,000 public chains, plus five repertoires with anomalous nucleotide sharing, were excluded from co-occurrence clustering. TCRdb holds this immuneACCESS table with in-frame rearrangements only. Some clones are missing; in checked studies, unresolved V genes explain under half, and the rest has no known cause. The DNA was the basis for D and trimming; V, J and clone size are from that table. The sample table records around 150,000 clones; around 80% of these occur just once. The biggest ten clones account for around 4.8% of the sample.

Comments on this clone: What antigen it recognizes has not been identified. Base qualities are not recorded, but no much larger clone differs from it by a single base.

Trimming leaves V shorter by 0 bases and J shorter by 7 bases, with the junction holding 5 bases beyond the gene matches. Based on the germline V gene, the CDR1 and CDR2 sequences are WSHSY and SAAADI. The CDR3 holds 15 amino acids from the cysteine to the phenylalanine. Just the 45-base CDR3 DNA is kept, in frame starting at base 1. The chain was built from TRBV10-2 and TRBJ2-2, and 7 junction bases match TRBD1. The TCR comes from a young man in good health. Sequenced material: PBMCs. This receptor has the CDR3 CASSESTGAVGELFF. In nucleotide form, the sequence is TGCGCCAGCAGTGAGTCTACAGGGGCGGTCGGGGAGCTGTTTTTT.